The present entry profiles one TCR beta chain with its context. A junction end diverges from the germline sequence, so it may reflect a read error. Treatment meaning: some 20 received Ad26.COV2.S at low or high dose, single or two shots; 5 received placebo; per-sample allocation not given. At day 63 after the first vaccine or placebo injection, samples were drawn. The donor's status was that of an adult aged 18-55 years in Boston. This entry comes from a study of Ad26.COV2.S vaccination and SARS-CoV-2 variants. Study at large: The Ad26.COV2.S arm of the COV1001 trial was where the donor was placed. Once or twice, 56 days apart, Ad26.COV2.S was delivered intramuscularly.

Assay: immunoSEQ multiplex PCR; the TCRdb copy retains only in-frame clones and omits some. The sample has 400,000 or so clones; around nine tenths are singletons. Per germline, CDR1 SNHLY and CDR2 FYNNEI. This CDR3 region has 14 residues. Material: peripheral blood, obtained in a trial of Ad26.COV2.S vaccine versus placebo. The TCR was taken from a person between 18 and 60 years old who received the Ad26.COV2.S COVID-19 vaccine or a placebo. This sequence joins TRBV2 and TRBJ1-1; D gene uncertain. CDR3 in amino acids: CASGDVGSSTEAFF. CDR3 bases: TGTGCCAGCGGTGATGTGGGCAGTAGCACTGAAGCTTTCTTT.